Listed here are 11 T cell receptor beta chains from one sample, sequenced in a study of T cell responses to AZD1222 COVID-19 vaccine. Method: immunoSEQ multiplex PCR; TCRdb's copy keeps in-frame clones and lacks some. The table has roughly 85,000 clones, roughly nine tenths seen once. The source was peripheral blood, collected on day 0 of AZD1222 vaccination. Source of these receptors: an adult in good health.

This chain connects TRBV6-5 to TRBJ1-5; D not resolved. Per the germline V gene, CDR1 is MNHEY and CDR2 is SVGAGI. The CDR3 loop spans 16 amino acids. The V and J ends lost 2 bases and 1 base respectively, with 12 bases between them. CDR3 sequence (DNA): TGTGCCAGCAGTTACGGGCGAACCCTAAGCAATCAGCCCCAGCATTTT. It is translated as CASSYGRTLSNQPQHF.

The genes are TRBV10-3 and TRBJ1-1, with 7 positions matching TRBD1. V lost 10 bases to trimming and J lost 11 bases; unmatched junction nucleotides: 10. This CDR3 comprises 11 residues. Germline V gene data show CDR1 as ENHRY and CDR2 as SYGVKD. The CDR3 DNA reads TGTGCCAGCCTGCAGGGGGGTGAGGCTTTCTTT. Amino acid sequence: CASLQGGEAFF.

The rearrangement links TRBV19 to TRBJ1-5; 7 nucleotides align to TRBD1. Germline lookup yields CDR1 LNHDA and CDR2 SQIVND (reference sequence). The CDR3 runs to 15 residues. J lost 1 base, V lost 5 bases, and 5 bases had no gene match. The CDR3: CASSLRGLSNQPQHF. DNA for the CDR3: TGTGCCAGTAGTCTCAGGGGGTTAAGCAATCAGCCCCAGCATTTT.

This sequence joins TRBV28 and TRBJ2-6; D remains unclear. Trimming shortened V by 5 bases and J by 0 bases, and 11 bases separated the two germline ends. The CDR3 runs 16 residues. Germline loops: CDR1 MDHEN, CDR2 SYDVKM. CDR3 sequence reads: CASSPALASGANVLTF. As DNA, the CDR3 is TGTGCCAGCAGTCCCGCGTTAGCCTCTGGGGCCAACGTCCTGACTTTC.

This chain connects TRBV6-1 to TRBJ2-7, with D hard to call. The CDR3 loop spans 14 amino acids. Trimming removed 3 bases from V and 3 bases from J, with 12 bases in between. CDR1 is MNHNS, CDR2 SASEGT, per germline. The CDR3 spells CASSDDTIHYEQYF. The CDR3 DNA sequence: TGTGCCAGCAGTGATGACACAATTCACTACGAGCAGTACTTC.

The rearrangement joins TRBV28 to TRBJ2-3; 9 bases line up with TRBD2. Germline V lookup: CDR1 MDHEN, CDR2 SYDVKM. V was clipped by 2 bases and J by 2 bases; unmatched bases: 8. This CDR3 is built from 17 residues. In DNA form, the CDR3 reads TGTGCCAGCAGTTTAAGTCGGCTAGCGGGGTTCACAGATACGCAGTATTTT. This translates into CASSLSRLAGFTDTQYF.

The table lists this clone with a count of one. J is TRBJ1-2 and V is TRBV9; 9 bases are shared with TRBD1. Unmatched junction bases numbered 6, after V lost 4 bases and J lost 8 bases. The CDR3 contains 13 residues. Germline-derived CDR1 and CDR2 are SGDLS and YYNGEE. The CDR3 loop reads CASSQGQGKGYTF. CDR3 bases: TGTGCCAGCAGCCAAGGACAGGGGAAGGGCTACACCTTC.

Only a few counts were recorded for this clone. This chain uses TRBV9 with TRBJ1-2; D unclear. The CDR3 contains 14 residues. Germline V CDR1 and CDR2: SGDLS, YYNGEE. The ends were cut back, 4 bases at V and 4 bases at J, with 14 bases in the middle. In DNA form, the CDR3 reads TGTGCCAGCAGCAAGAGTAGCGGCTCCTATGGCTACACCTTC. This translates into CASSKSSGSYGYTF.

The CDR3 DNA follows: TGTGCCAGCAGTTTAAGTTCCTGGGGCTACACCTTC. This gives the protein CASSLSSWGYTF. V and J are TRBV12-3 or TRBV12-4 and TRBJ1-2, with no clear D. Trimming took 2 bases from V and 8 from J, leaving 9 bases between them. The CDR3 length is 12 residues.

This chain joins TRBV19 and TRBJ2-1; 8 bases match TRBD2. The CDR3 sequence is 15 residues long. The V gene's germline CDR1 is LNHDA and CDR2 SQIVND (reference sequence). The junction had 2 bases not matched to a gene; V was cut back by 2 bases and J by 2 bases. CDR3 amino acids: CASSITGGPYNEQFF. DNA of the CDR3: TGTGCCAGTAGTATAACGGGGGGGCCCTACAATGAGCAGTTCTTC.

The chain recombines TRBV19 with TRBJ2-7, with D possibly being TRBD2 (6 bases). The V end was cut by 5 bases, the J end by 4 bases, with 15 bases between. Germline V gene sequence: CDR1 LNHDA, CDR2 SQIVND (reference sequence). The CDR3 extends over 14 amino acids. The CDR3: CASSRGRSGYEQYF. The CDR3 DNA is TGTGCCAGTAGTCGGGGGAGATCCGGATACGAGCAGTACTTC.